The 9 T cell receptor beta chains reported below all come from one sample, sequenced in a study of cytomegalovirus exposure and HLA in healthy donors. Method: immunoSEQ multiplex PCR; TCRdb's copy keeps in-frame clones and lacks some. In the table there are a few hundred thousand clones, approximately 86% of which are singletons. The sample consisted of PBMCs. These receptors were collected from a man aged 25 to 40 in good health and CMV-seronegative.

Points on this clone: This specimen includes other DNA sequences encoding the same CDR3. The chain recombines TRBV27 with TRBJ1-2; no reliable D call. Trimming cost V 0 bases and J 1 base, with 6 bases left between them. The V gene's germline CDR1 is MNHEY and CDR2 SMNVEV (reference sequence). The CDR3 loop spans 14 amino acids. The CDR3 protein is CASSLSAVNYGYTF. In nucleotides, the CDR3 is TGTGCCAGCAGTTTATCGGCGGTTAACTATGGCTACACCTTC.

The table lists this clone with a few counts. The chain joins TRBV11-3 to TRBJ1-6; TRBD1 might be the D (5 bases). V lost 5 bases to trimming and J lost 10 bases, with 15 bases between them. This CDR3 is built from 14 residues. The germline gives CDR1 SGHNT, CDR2 YENEEA. The chain's CDR3 is CASSQGTEGSPLHF. CDR3 coding DNA: TGTGCCAGCAGCCAAGGGACTGAGGGCTCACCCCTCCACTTT.

The chain is built from TRBV10-3 and TRBJ2-3; 11 nucleotides agree with TRBD2. J was trimmed by 0 bases and V by 10 bases; bases with no gene match: 6. Germline values: CDR1 ENHRY, CDR2 SYGVKD. The CDR3 contains 15 residues. CDR3 DNA sequence: TGTGCCAGTCTTAGCGGGGGGGCCAGCACAGATACGCAGTATTTT. Translating gives CASLSGGASTDTQYF.

The chain links TRBV7-2 to TRBJ2-7, with D perhaps matching TRBD2 (6 bases). This CDR3 contains 12 residues. V lost 1 base and J lost 12, with 13 bases in between. Germline V lookup: CDR1 SGHTA, CDR2 FQGNSA. CDR3 loop: CASSLDAGFRYF. The CDR3 DNA sequence: TGTGCCAGCAGCTTAGATGCGGGGTTTAGGTACTTC.

The chain couples TRBV10-1 to TRBJ2-1; perhaps TRBD2 as D (6 bases). Looked up from germline, CDR1 is WNHNN and CDR2 is SYGVQD (reference sequence). The CDR3 is 14 amino acids. Trimming shortened V by 2 bases and J by 6 bases, and 11 bases separated the two germline ends. The DNA for the CDR3 is TGCGCCAGCAGTGAGACCCTAGCGAGCAATGAGCAGTTCTTC. Translating gives CASSETLASNEQFF.

The V gene is TRBV10-3, the J gene TRBJ1-3; no clear D. V lost 2 bases, J lost 0 bases, and 11 bases lay in between. The CDR3 is made up of 16 amino acids. The germline V gene encodes CDR1 ENHRY and CDR2 SYGVKD. CDR3 region: CAISEGQPSSGNTIYF. CDR3 coding DNA: TGTGCCATCAGTGAGGGGCAGCCGAGCTCTGGAAACACCATATATTTT.

The rearrangement joins TRBV6-4 to TRBJ2-3; 7 nucleotides match TRBD2. With V trimmed by 6 bases and J by 5 bases, 11 bases remained unmatched. Per the germline V gene, CDR1 is MRHNA and CDR2 is SNTAGT. There are 15 residues in the CDR3. DNA of the CDR3: TGTGCCAGCAGATACAGCCCCGGGGGGAGAGATACGCAGTATTTT. It translates to CASRYSPGGRDTQYF.

CDR3 region: CASSISGAGGRGTEAFF. CDR3 in DNA: TGTGCCAGCAGTATTTCGGGGGCGGGGGGGCGAGGCACTGAAGCTTTCTTT. This rearrangement joins TRBV27 to TRBJ1-1; tentatively, D is TRBD1 (6 bases). CDR3 size: 17 residues. Germline V gene sequence: CDR1 MNHEY, CDR2 SMNVEV (reference sequence). The V end lost 5 bases, the J end lost 4 bases, and 23 bases lay between the germline ends.

This chain joins TRBV5-4 and TRBJ1-3, with a weak D call TRBD1 (5 bases). With 3 bases removed from V and 4 bases from J, the gap between germline ends came to 14 bases. This CDR3 region has 15 residues. Germline CDR1 and CDR2: SGHNT and YYREEE (reference sequence). CDR3 bases: TGTGCCAGCAGCTACGGGGGAACCTCGGGAAACACCATATATTTT. This gives the protein CASSYGGTSGNTIYF.